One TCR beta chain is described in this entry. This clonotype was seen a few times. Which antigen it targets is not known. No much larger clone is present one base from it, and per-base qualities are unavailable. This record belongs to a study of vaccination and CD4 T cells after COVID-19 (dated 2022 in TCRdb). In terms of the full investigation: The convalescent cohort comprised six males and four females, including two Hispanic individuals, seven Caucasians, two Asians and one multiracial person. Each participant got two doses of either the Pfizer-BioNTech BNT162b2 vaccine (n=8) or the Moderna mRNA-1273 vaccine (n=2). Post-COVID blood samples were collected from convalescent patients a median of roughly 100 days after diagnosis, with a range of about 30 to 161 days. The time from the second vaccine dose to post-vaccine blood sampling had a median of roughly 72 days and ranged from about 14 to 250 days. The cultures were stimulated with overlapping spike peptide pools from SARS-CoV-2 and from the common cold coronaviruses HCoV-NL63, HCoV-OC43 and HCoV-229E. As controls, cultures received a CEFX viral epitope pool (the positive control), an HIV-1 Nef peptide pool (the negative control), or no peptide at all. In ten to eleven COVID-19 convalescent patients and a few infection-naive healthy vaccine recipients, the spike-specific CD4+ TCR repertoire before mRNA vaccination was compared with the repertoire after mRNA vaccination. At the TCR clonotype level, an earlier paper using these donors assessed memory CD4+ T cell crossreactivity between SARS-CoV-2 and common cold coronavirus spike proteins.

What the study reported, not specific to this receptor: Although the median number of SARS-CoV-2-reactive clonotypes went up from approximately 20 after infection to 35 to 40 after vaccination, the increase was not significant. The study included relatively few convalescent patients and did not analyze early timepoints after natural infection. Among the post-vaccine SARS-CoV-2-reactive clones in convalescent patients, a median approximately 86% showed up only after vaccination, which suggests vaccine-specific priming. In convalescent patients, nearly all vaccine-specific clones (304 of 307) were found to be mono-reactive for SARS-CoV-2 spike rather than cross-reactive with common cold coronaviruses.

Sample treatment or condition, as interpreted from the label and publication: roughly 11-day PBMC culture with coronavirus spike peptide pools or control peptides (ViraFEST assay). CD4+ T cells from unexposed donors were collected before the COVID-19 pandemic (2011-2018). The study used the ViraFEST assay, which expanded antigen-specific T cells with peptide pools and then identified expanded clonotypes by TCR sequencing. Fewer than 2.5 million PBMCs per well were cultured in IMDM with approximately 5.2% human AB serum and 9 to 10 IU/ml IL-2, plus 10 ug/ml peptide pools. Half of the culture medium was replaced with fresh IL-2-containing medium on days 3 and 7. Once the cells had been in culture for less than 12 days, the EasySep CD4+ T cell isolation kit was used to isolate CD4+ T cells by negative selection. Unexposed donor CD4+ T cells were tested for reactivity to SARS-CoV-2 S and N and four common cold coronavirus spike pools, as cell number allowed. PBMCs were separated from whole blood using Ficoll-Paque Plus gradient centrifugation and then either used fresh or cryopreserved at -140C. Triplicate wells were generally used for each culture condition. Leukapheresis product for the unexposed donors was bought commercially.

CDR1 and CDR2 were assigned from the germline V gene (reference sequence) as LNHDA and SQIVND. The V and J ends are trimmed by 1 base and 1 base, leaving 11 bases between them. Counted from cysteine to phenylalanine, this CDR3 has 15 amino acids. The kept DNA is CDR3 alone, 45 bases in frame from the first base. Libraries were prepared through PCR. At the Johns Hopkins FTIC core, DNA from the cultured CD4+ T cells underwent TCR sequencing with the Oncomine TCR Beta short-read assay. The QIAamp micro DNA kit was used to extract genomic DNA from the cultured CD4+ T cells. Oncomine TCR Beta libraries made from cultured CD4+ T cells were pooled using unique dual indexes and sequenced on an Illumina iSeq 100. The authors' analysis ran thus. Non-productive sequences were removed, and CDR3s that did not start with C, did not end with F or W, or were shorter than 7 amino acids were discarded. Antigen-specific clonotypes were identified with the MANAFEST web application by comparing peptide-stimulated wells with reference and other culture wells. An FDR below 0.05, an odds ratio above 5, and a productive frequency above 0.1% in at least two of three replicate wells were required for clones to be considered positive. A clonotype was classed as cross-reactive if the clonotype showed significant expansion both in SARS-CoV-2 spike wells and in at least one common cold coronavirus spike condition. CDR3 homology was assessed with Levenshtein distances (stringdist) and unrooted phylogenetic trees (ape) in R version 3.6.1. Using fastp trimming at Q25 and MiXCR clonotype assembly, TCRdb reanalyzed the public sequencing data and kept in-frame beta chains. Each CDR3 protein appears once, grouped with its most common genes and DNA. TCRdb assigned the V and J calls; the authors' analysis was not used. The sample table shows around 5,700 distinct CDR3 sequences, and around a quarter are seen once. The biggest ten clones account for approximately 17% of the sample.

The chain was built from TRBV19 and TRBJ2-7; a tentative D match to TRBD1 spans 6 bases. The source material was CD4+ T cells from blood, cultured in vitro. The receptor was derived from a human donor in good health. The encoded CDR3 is CASSIVWGRSYEQYF. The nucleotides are TGTGCCAGTAGTATAGTCTGGGGGCGATCCTACGAGCAGTACTTC.